The 32 T cell receptor beta chains listed next were all sequenced from one sample in a study of blood T cells in healthy people across ages. Then a second PCR, running roughly 7 to 11 cycles, was carried out with a sample-barcoded 5' primer and a J-beta primer mix. Each CDR3 protein is one row after TCRdb ran MiXCR on the 5' RACE reads. The top ten hold around a fifth of the sample, which has about a million distinct CDR3 sequences, roughly 51% seen once. Sequenced input: blood. The receptors stem from a woman aged 55-70 years in good health.

There are a few counts of this clonotype. The gene calls are TRBV25-1 and TRBJ1-2, with D possibly matching TRBD1 (5 bases). V lost 2 bases and J lost 6, with 19 bases in between. The CDR3 sequence is 16 residues long. CDR1 MGHDK and CDR2 SYGVNS come from the germline V gene. This chain's CDR3 is CASSERRPQGEHGYTF. CDR3 nucleotide sequence: TGTGCCAGCAGTGAACGCAGGCCGCAGGGTGAGCATGGCTACACCTTC.

This clonotype occurred a few times. The chain joins TRBV2 to TRBJ2-3; 12 positions match TRBD2. Germline V lookup: CDR1 SNHLY, CDR2 FYNNEI. The CDR3 is 12 amino acids. With V trimmed by 11 bases and J by 4 bases, 1 base remained unmatched. The CDR3 sequence is CALAGGADTQYF. CDR3 nucleotide sequence: TGTGCCCTAGCGGGAGGGGCAGATACGCAGTATTTT.

There are a few counts of this clonotype. V and J are TRBV7-3 and TRBJ2-3; 7 nucleotides line up with TRBD2. The V segment lost 8 bases and the J segment 6 bases; nucleotides outside the gene matches: 8. The germline V gene has CDR1 SGHTA and CDR2 FQGTGA. The CDR3 consists of 13 residues. CDR3 DNA sequence: TGTGCCAGCTCTAGCGGTCACCTGGATACGCAGTATTTT. Encoded protein: CASSSGHLDTQYF.

Only a few counts were recorded for this clonotype. This chain joins TRBV12-3 or TRBV12-4 and TRBJ2-5, with D perhaps TRBD2 (6 bases). The J call may be in error: the DNA end matches TRBJ2-7 better. The CDR3 is made up of 10 amino acids. CDR3 DNA sequence: TGTGCCAGCGGGGGGAGCGAGCAGTACTTC. Protein product: CASGGSEQYF.

This rearrangement joins TRBV18 to TRBJ2-7; D is undetermined. V lost 3 bases, J lost 0 bases, and 9 bases lay in between. Per the germline V gene, CDR1 is KGHSH and CDR2 is LQKENI. The CDR3 runs 14 residues. This CDR3 is CASSPSLSSYEQYF. In DNA, the CDR3 is TGTGCCAGCTCACCCAGCCTGTCCTCCTACGAGCAGTACTTC.

The chain uses TRBV29-1 and TRBJ2-1; a weak D match, TRBD1 (5 bases). The CDR3 is 14 residues long. The V gene lost 4 bases and the J gene lost 3 bases, with 13 bases spanning the gap. CDR1 is SQVTM, CDR2 ANQGSEA, per germline. For the CDR3, the DNA is TGCAGCGTTGGGGCAGGGTTTTTCTACAATGAGCAGTTCTTC. Residues: CSVGAGFFYNEQFF.

The chain recombines TRBV7-3 with TRBJ2-5; D is unresolved. The V and J ends lost 0 bases and 11 bases respectively, with 13 bases between them. This CDR3 has 13 amino acids. Looked up from germline, CDR1 is SGHTA and CDR2 is FQGTGA. The CDR3 reads CASSLTLAMEQYF. The DNA of the CDR3 is TGTGCCAGCAGCTTAACCCTCGCTATGGAGCAGTACTTC.

Remarks on this clonotype: At one end, the junction sequence differs from germline, possibly due to a read error. This rearrangement joins TRBV5-5 to TRBJ2-6; 11 nucleotides align to TRBD1. The CDR3 spans 18 residues. Per the germline V gene, CDR1 is SGHKS and CDR2 is YYEKEE (reference sequence). The CDR3 DNA is TGTGCCAGCAGCTTGGTTGGGACAGGGGGATCTGGGGCCAACGTCCTGCCCTTC. It codes for CASSLVGTGGSGANVLPF.

At least ten counts were recorded for this clonotype. The chain recombines TRBV11-2 with TRBJ1-2, with D maybe TRBD1 (5 bases). V shed 2 bases and J shed 6 bases, with 13 bases lying between them. The germline V gene encodes CDR1 SGHAT and CDR2 FQNNGV. The CDR3 sequence is 14 residues long. CDR3 loop: CASSLQFQGNGYTF. CDR3 nucleotide sequence: TGTGCCAGCAGCTTACAGTTCCAGGGAAATGGCTACACCTTC. The full variable domain, completed using reference TRBV11-2 and TRBJ1-2, is EAGVAQSPRYKIIEKRQSVAFWCNPISGHATLYWYQQILGQGPKLLIQFQNNGVVDDSQLPKDRFSAERLKGVDSTLKIQPAKLEDSAVYLCASSLQFQGNGYTFGSGTRLTVV.

The chain is built from TRBV28 and TRBJ2-2, with 7 bases identical to TRBD2. The ends lost 6 bases at V and 6 bases at J; junction bases unmatched: 10. The CDR3 is made up of 15 amino acids. Looked up from germline, CDR1 is MDHEN and CDR2 is SYDVKM. In DNA, the CDR3 is TGTGCCAGCAGCCTGGGACTAAGAGAGGCCGGGGAGCTGTTTTTT. It yields the protein CASSLGLREAGELFF. The entire variable domain, with the rest obtained from reference TRBV28 and TRBJ2-2, is as follows: DVKVTQSSRYLVKRTGEKVFLECVQDMDHENMFWYRQDPGLGLRLIYFSYDVKMKEKGDIPEGYSVSREKKERFSLILESASTNQTSMYLCASSLGLREAGELFFGEGSRLTVL.

This clonotype was counted a few times. The chain is built from TRBV27 and TRBJ2-5, with D perhaps matching TRBD1 or TRBD2 (5 bases each). The J call could be wrong; TRBJ2-7 is a better fit for the DNA end. Germline assignment: CDR1 MNHEY and CDR2 SMNVEV (reference sequence). The CDR3 covers 15 residues. The CDR3 spells CASSYGTLGGYEQYF. CDR3 coding DNA: TGTGCCAGCAGTTACGGGACGCTCGGCGGCTACGAGCAGTACTTC.

This clonotype was counted ten times or more. The J gene is TRBJ2-3, the V gene TRBV12-3 or TRBV12-4; D is undetermined. The V end was cut by 5 bases, the J end by 1 base, with 7 bases between. This CDR3 is built from 13 residues. The CDR3 coding sequence is TGTGCCAGCAGTCGCGCAGGCACAGATACGCAGTATTTT. Its protein product is CASSRAGTDTQYF.

The rearrangement joins TRBV20-1 to TRBJ1-4; the D is unclear. V was clipped by 5 bases and J by 0 bases, with 19 bases between them. This CDR3 has 17 residues. Germline V gene data show CDR1 as DFQATT and CDR2 as SNEGSKA (reference sequence). The CDR3 DNA reads TGCAGTGCTCTTACCGTCGAGGTGGTTGCAACTAATGAAAAACTGTTTTTT. Translation gives CSALTVEVVATNEKLFF.

This clonotype was found a few times. The chain carries TRBV11-2 and TRBJ1-2, with D uncertain. CDR1 is SGHAT, CDR2 FQNNGV, per germline. This CDR3 comprises 13 residues. The ends were cut back, 1 base at V and 5 bases at J, with 8 bases in the middle. For the CDR3, the DNA is TGTGCCAGCAGCTTAGGATCTGGGTATGGCTACACCTTC. Translating it yields CASSLGSGYGYTF.

V usage is TRBV27 and J usage is TRBJ1-2; no firm D call. Germline CDR1 and CDR2: MNHEY and SMNVEV (reference sequence). Trimming removed 7 bases at V and 2 bases at J, with 14 bases between. CDR3 size: 14 residues. The CDR3 nucleotides read TGTGCCAGCACCCCAAGCGCCAGAAACTATGGCTACACCTTC. Translating it yields CASTPSARNYGYTF.

The chain recombines TRBV7-2 with TRBJ2-7; a possible D gene is TRBD1 (6 bases). This CDR3 is built from 12 residues. Trimming shortened V by 5 bases and J by 7 bases, and 12 bases separated the two germline ends. CDR1 and CDR2 (germline): SGHTA, FQGNSA. The CDR3 DNA is TGTGCCAGCAGCGGGACATTCGGAGAGCAGTACTTC. It specifies CASSGTFGEQYF.

V and J are TRBV3-1 and TRBJ2-4, with TRBD2 matching over 16 bases. Near its end, the DNA agrees better with TRBJ2-7, so the J call may be wrong. CDR1 is LGHDT, CDR2 YNNKEL, per germline (reference sequence). This CDR3 region has 17 residues. Here the CDR3 reads CASSYLGLAGGAYEQYF. CDR3 nucleotide sequence: TGTGCCAGCAGCTATCTGGGACTAGCGGGAGGGGCCTACGAGCAGTACTTC.

Regarding this clonotype: The junction does not match germline at one end; this may be a read error. The chain has TRBV6-5 and TRBJ2-7; D not resolved. The CDR3 contains 12 residues. Germline V gene sequence: CDR1 MNHEY, CDR2 SVGAGI. This chain's CDR3 is CAGSYGQSEQYF. CDR3 nucleotides: TGTGCCGGCAGTTACGGTCAGTCCGAGCAGTACTTC.

This clonotype was counted at least ten times. The chain's CDR3 is CSVEGTGGGYTF. DNA for the CDR3: TGCAGCGTTGAAGGAACAGGGGGAGGCTACACCTTC. The chain is built from TRBV29-1 and TRBJ1-2; 8 bases map to TRBD1. J lost 8 bases, V lost 1 base, and 3 bases had no gene match. The CDR3 sequence is 12 residues long. Germline CDR1 SQVTM, CDR2 ANQGSEA.

This clonotype was recorded many times. The chain combines TRBV27 with TRBJ1-2; maybe TRBD1 (6 bases). The CDR3 is 13 residues long. Germline V gives CDR1 MNHEY, CDR2 SMNVEV (reference sequence). V lost 6 bases and J lost 1, with 9 bases in between. CDR3 residues: CASSPRGNYGYTF. The CDR3 DNA follows: TGTGCCAGCAGCCCCAGGGGTAACTATGGCTACACCTTC.

The CDR3 here is CSVADYNSPLHF. The CDR3 DNA is TGCAGCGTTGCAGATTATAATTCACCCCTCCACTTT. The chain recombines TRBV29-1 with TRBJ1-6, with no clear D. V dropped 4 bases and J dropped 4 bases, with 5 bases sitting between them. CDR1 is SQVTM and CDR2 is ANQGSEA in the germline V gene. The CDR3 sequence is 12 residues long. The entire variable domain, with the rest obtained from reference TRBV29-1 and TRBJ1-6, is as follows: SAVISQKPSRDICQRGTSLTIQCQVDSQVTMMFWYRQQPGQSLTLIATANQGSEATYESGFVIDKFPISRPNLTFSTLTVSNMSPEDSSIYLCSVADYNSPLHFGNGTRLTVT.

Remarks on this clonotype: Since a much larger clone is just one base distant, this may be a read error. The CDR3 region is CASSGDTQETQYF. CDR3 nucleotides: TGTGCCAGCAGCGGGGACACCCAAGAGACCCAGTACTTC. This chain links TRBV5-6 with TRBJ2-5, with D perhaps matching TRBD1 (6 bases). Germline V CDR1 and CDR2: SGHDT, YYEEEE. V dropped 4 bases and J dropped 1 base, with 8 bases sitting between them. The CDR3 is made up of 13 amino acids.

The chain couples TRBV28 to TRBJ2-7; unclear D gene. The CDR3 is 14 residues long. V dropped 4 bases and J dropped 0 bases, with 10 bases sitting between them. The germline gives CDR1 MDHEN, CDR2 SYDVKM. The CDR3 loop reads CASSSLGYSYEQYF. The CDR3 bases are TGTGCCAGCAGTTCCCTGGGCTACTCCTACGAGCAGTACTTC.

This clonotype was observed a handful of times. This chain connects TRBV27 to TRBJ2-7; 8 bases line up with TRBD1. In germline, CDR1 is MNHEY, CDR2 SMNVEV (reference sequence). The J segment lost 3 bases and the V segment lost 6 bases, leaving 4 bases of the junction unmatched. CDR3 length: 13 residues. Here the CDR3 DNA reads TGTGCCAGCAGACGACAGGGGATCTACGAGCAGTACTTC. It translates to CASRRQGIYEQYF.

V and J are TRBV20-1 and TRBJ1-2; weak D call: TRBD1 (5 bases). Trimming removed 1 base from V and 4 bases from J, with 16 bases in between. Germline CDR1 and CDR2: DFQATT and SNEGSKA (reference sequence). The length of the CDR3 is 15 residues. CDR3 nucleotide sequence: TGCAGTGCTAGAGTCGGGCAGTGGGGCGGCTATGGCTACACCTTC. Amino acid sequence: CSARVGQWGGYGYTF.

This clonotype turned up a few times. This chain uses TRBV7-9 with TRBJ2-7; possible D gene TRBD2, 5 bases. Germline CDR1 and CDR2: SEHNR and FQNEAQ (reference sequence). V was clipped by 8 bases and J by 1 base, with 18 bases between them. The CDR3 runs to 15 residues. CDR3 sequence reads: CASYRSSVGSYEQYF. DNA for the CDR3: TGTGCCAGCTATCGCAGTAGCGTGGGATCCTACGAGCAGTACTTC.

The V call is TRBV7-9, the J call TRBJ2-7, with D perhaps TRBD2 (5 bases). Germline V gene sequence: CDR1 SEHNR, CDR2 FQNEAQ (reference sequence). V dropped 5 bases and J dropped 5 bases, with 16 bases sitting between them. The CDR3 has 14 amino acids. CDR3 bases: TGTGCCAGCAGCGCCTCCAGCGGCCAGCACGAGCAGTACTTC. Amino acid sequence: CASSASSGQHEQYF.

The CDR3 DNA sequence: TGCAGTGCTAGTCTAGCGGGATCCCACGAGCAGTACTTC. It specifies CSASLAGSHEQYF. This sequence joins TRBV20-1 and TRBJ2-7, with TRBD2 matching over 9 bases. With V trimmed by 3 bases and J by 5 bases, 5 bases remained unmatched. The CDR3 totals 13 residues. Germline assignment: CDR1 DFQATT and CDR2 SNEGSKA (reference sequence).

The rearrangement links TRBV23-1 to TRBJ2-5; D is perhaps TRBD2 (6 bases). TRBV23-1 qualifies as an ORF whose function is uncertain. Trimming cost V 4 bases and J 2 bases, with 29 bases left between them. This CDR3 comprises 20 residues. The CDR3: CASSLRMRGSGRNRQETQYF. The CDR3 DNA reads TGCGCCAGCAGTCTACGAATGCGGGGATCTGGGCGGAATAGGCAAGAGACCCAGTACTTC.

This clonotype was seen a handful of times. This sequence joins TRBV10-3 and TRBJ2-5; D call uncertain. CDR3 length: 14 residues. The V gene lost 0 bases and the J gene lost 5 bases, with 10 bases spanning the gap. Germline V lookup: CDR1 ENHRY, CDR2 SYGVKD. The CDR3 DNA reads TGTGCCATCAGTGAGTCAAAGCTAGGGGAGACCCAGTACTTC. Residues: CAISESKLGETQYF.

The chain recombines TRBV6-1 with TRBJ2-7, with D perhaps matching TRBD1 (6 bases). Germline V CDR1 and CDR2: MNHNS, SASEGT. The CDR3 totals 15 residues. The V end was cut by 5 bases, the J end by 3 bases, with 17 bases between. CDR3 sequence (DNA): TGTGCCAGCAGTACACCTCCTATGGGACACTACGAGCAGTACTTC. It translates to CASSTPPMGHYEQYF.

The chain uses TRBV6-2 or TRBV6-3 and TRBJ2-3; 8 nucleotides align to TRBD2. This CDR3 spans 16 amino acids. In germline, CDR1 is MNHEY, CDR2 SVGEGT. The V and J ends lost 6 bases and 5 bases, in that order; junction bases with no gene match: 13. Here the CDR3 reads CASSLGIRREVDTQYF. DNA of the CDR3: TGTGCCAGCAGCTTAGGGATCCGGCGGGAGGTAGATACGCAGTATTTT.